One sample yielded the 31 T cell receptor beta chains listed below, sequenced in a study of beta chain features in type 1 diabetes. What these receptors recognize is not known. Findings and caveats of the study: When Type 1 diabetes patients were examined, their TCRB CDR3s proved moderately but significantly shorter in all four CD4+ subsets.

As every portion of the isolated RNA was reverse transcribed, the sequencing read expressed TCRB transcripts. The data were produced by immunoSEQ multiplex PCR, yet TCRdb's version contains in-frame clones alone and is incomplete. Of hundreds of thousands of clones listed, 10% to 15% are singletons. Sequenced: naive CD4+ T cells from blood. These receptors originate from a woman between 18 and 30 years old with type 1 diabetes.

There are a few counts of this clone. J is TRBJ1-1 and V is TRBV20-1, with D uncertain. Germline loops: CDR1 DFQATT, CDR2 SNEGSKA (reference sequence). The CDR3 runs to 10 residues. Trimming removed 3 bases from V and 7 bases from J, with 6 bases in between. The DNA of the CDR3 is TGCAGTGCTAGGGAGGATGAAGCTTTCTTT. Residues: CSAREDEAFF.

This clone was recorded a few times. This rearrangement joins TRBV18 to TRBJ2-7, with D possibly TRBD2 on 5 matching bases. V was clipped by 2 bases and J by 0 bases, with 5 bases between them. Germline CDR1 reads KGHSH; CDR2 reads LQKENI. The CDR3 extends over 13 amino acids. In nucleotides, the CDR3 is TGTGCCAGCTCACCAGCGGGCTCCTACGAGCAGTACTTC. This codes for CASSPAGSYEQYF.

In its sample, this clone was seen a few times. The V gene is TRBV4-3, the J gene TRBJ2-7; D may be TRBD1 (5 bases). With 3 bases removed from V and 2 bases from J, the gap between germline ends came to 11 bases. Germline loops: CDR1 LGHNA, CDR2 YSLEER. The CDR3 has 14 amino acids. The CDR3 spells CASSQQTDTYEQYF. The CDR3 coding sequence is TGCGCCAGCAGCCAGCAGACAGATACCTACGAGCAGTACTTC.

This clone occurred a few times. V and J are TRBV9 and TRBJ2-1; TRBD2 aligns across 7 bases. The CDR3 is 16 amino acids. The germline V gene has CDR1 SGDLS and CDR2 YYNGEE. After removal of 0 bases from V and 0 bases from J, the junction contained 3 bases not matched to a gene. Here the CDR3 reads CASSVGSGGSYNEQFF. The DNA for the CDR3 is TGTGCCAGCAGCGTAGGTTCGGGGGGCTCCTACAATGAGCAGTTCTTC.

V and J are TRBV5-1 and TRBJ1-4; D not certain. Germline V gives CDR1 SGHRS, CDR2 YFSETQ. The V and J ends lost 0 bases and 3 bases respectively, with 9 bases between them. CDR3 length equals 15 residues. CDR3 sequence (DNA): TGCGCCAGCAGCTTGGGATCTTCGGCTAATGAAAAACTGTTTTTT. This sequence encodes CASSLGSSANEKLFF.

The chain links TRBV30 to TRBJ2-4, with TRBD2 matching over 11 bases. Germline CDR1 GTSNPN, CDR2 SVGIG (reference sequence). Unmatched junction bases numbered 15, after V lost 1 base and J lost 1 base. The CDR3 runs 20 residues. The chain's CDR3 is CAWSGLRVAGGPGAKNIQYF. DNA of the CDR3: TGTGCCTGGAGTGGCCTTAGGGTAGCGGGAGGGCCGGGGGCCAAAAACATTCAGTACTTC. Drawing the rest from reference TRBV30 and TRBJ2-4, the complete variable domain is SQTIHQWPATLVQPVGSPLSLECTVEGTSNPNLYWYRQAAGRGLQLLFYSVGIGQISSEVPQNLSASRPQDRQFILSSKKLLLSDSGFYLCAWSGLRVAGGPGAKNIQYFGAGTRLSVL.

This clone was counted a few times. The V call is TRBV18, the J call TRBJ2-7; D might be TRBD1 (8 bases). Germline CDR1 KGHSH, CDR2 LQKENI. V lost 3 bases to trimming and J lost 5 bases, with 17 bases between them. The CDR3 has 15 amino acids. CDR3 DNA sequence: TGTGCCAGCTCACCCCAACAGGGGGGGACCGACGAGCAGTACTTC. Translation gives CASSPQQGGTDEQYF. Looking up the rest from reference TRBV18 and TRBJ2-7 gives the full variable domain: NAGVMQNPRHLVRRRGQEARLRCSPMKGHSHVYWYRQLPEEGLKFMVYLQKENIIDESGMPKERFSAEFPKEGPSILRIQQVVRGDSAAYFCASSPQQGGTDEQYFGPGTRLTVT.

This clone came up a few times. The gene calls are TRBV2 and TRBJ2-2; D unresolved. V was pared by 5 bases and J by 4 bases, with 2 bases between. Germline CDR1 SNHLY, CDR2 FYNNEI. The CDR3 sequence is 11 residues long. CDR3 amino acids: CASSRTGELFF. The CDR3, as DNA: TGTGCCAGCAGTCGCACCGGGGAGCTGTTTTTT.

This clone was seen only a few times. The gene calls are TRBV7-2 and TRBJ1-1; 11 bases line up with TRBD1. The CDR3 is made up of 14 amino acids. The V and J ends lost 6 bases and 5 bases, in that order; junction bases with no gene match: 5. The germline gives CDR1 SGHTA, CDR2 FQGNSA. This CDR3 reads CASSSDRGHTEAFF. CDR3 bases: TGTGCCAGCAGTTCGGACAGGGGGCATACTGAAGCTTTCTTT.

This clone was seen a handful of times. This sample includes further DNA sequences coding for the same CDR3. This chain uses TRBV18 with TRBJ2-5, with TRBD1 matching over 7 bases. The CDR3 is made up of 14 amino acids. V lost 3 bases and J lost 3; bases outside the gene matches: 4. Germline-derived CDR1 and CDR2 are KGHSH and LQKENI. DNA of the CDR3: TGTGCCAGCTCACCTGGGACAGCAGAAGAGACCCAGTACTTC. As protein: CASSPGTAEETQYF. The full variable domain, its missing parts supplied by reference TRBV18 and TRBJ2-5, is NAGVMQNPRHLVRRRGQEARLRCSPMKGHSHVYWYRQLPEEGLKFMVYLQKENIIDESGMPKERFSAEFPKEGPSILRIQQVVRGDSAAYFCASSPGTAEETQYFGPGTRLLVL.

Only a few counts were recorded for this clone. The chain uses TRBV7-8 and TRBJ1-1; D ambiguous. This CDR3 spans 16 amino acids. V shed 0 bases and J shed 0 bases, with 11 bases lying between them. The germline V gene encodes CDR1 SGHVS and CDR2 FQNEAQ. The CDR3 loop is CASSLAPSGLNTEAFF. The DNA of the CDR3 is TGTGCCAGCAGCTTAGCGCCAAGCGGGCTGAACACTGAAGCTTTCTTT.

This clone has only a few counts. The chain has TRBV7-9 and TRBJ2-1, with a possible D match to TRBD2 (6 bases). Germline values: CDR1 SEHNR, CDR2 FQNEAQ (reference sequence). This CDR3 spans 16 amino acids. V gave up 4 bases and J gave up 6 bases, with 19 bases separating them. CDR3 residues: CASSSAGPRGTNEQFF. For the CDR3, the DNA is TGTGCCAGCAGCTCGGCTGGCCCCCGGGGGACCAATGAGCAGTTCTTC. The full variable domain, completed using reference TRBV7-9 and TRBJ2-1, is DTGVSQNPRHKITKRGQNVTFRCDPISEHNRLYWYRQTLGQGPEFLTYFQNEAQLEKSRLLSDRFSAERPKGSFSTLEIQRTEQGDSAMYLCASSSAGPRGTNEQFFGPGTRLTVL.

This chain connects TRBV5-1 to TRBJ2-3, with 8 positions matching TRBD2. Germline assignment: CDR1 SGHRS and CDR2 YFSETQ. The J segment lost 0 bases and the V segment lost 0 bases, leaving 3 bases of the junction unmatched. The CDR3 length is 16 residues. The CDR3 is CASSLAGTSSTDTQYF. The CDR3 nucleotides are TGCGCCAGCAGCTTGGCCGGGACTAGTAGCACAGATACGCAGTATTTT.

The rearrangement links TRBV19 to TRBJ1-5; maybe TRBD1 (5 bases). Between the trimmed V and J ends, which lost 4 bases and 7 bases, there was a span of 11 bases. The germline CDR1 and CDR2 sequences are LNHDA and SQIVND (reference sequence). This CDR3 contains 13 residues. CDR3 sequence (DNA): TGTGCCAGTAGTACGCAACAGGCGCAGCCCCAGCATTTT. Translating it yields CASSTQQAQPQHF.

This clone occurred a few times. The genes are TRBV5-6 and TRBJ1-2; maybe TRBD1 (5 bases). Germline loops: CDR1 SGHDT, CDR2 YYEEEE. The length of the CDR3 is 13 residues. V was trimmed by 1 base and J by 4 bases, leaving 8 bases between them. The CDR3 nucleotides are TGTGCCAGCAGCTTGTTAGGGGTCTATGGCTACACCTTC. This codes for CASSLLGVYGYTF.

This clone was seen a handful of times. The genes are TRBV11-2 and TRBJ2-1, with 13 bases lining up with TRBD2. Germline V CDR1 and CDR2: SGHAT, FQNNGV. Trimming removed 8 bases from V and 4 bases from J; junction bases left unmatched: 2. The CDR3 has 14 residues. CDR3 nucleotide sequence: TGTGCCAGCTCGGGACTAGCGGGATACAATGAGCAGTTCTTC. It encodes CASSGLAGYNEQFF.

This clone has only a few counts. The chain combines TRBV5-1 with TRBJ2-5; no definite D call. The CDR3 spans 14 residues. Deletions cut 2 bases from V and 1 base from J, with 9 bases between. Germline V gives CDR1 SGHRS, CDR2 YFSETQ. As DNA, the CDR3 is TGCGCCAGCAGCTTTCTGGAGAGCCAAGAGACCCAGTACTTC. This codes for CASSFLESQETQYF.

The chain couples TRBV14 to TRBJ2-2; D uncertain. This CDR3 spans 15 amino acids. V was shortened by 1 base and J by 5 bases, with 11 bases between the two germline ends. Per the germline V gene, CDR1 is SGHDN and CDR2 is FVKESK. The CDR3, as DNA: TGTGCCAGCAGCCAAGTTGCAGGAATGACCGGGGAGCTGTTTTTT. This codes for CASSQVAGMTGELFF.

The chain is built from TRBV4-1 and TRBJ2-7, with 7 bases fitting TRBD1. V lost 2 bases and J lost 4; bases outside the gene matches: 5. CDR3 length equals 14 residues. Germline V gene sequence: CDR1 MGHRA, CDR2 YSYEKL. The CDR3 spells CASSQPGQRYEQYF. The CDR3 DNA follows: TGCGCCAGCAGCCAACCGGGACAGAGATACGAGCAGTACTTC.

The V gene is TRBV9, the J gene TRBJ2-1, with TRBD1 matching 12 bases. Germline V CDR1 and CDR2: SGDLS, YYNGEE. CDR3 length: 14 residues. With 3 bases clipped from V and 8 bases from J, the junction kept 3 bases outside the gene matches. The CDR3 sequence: CASSGGQGAYEQFF. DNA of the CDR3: TGTGCCAGCAGCGGGGGACAGGGGGCTTATGAGCAGTTCTTC.

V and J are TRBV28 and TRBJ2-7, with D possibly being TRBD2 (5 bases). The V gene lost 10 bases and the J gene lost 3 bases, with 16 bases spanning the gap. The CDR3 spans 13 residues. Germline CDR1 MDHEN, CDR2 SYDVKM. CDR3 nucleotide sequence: TGTGCCAACTTCGACTACCGAAACTACGAGCAGTACTTC. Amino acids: CANFDYRNYEQYF.

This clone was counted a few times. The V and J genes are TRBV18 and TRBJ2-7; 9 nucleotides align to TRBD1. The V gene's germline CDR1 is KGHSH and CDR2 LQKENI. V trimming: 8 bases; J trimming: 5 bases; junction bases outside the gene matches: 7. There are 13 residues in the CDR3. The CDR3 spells CASNGQGIDEQYF. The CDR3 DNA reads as TGTGCCAGCAATGGACAGGGGATCGACGAGCAGTACTTC.

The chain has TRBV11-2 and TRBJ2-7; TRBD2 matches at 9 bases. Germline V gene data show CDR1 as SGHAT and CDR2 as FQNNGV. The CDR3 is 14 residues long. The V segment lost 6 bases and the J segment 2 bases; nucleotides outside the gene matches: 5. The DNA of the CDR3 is TGTGCCAGCAGACCTAGCGGGACCCCCTACGAGCAGTACTTC. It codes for CASRPSGTPYEQYF.

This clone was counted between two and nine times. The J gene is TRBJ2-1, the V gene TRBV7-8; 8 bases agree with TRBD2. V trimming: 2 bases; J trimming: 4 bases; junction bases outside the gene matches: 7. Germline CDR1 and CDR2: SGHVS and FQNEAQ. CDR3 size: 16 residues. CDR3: CASSLFRGGLYNEQFF. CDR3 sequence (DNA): TGTGCCAGCAGCTTATTTCGCGGGGGGTTATACAATGAGCAGTTCTTC.

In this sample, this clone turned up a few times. The CDR3 region is CASSDAGITDTQYF. The DNA for the CDR3 is TGTGCCAGCAGTGATGCCGGGATTACAGATACGCAGTATTTT. The V and J genes are TRBV25-1 and TRBJ2-3; a weak D match, TRBD2 (5 bases). Germline loops: CDR1 MGHDK, CDR2 SYGVNS. Trimming shortened V by 3 bases and J by 3 bases, and 10 bases separated the two germline ends. The CDR3 covers 14 residues.

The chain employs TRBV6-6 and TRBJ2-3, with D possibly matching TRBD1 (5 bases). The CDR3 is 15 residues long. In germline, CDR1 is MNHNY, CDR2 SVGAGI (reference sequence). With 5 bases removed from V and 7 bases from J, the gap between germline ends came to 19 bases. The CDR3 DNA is TGTGCCAGCAGTCAGACAGTATCCCCCGTTAATACGCAGTATTTT. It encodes CASSQTVSPVNTQYF.

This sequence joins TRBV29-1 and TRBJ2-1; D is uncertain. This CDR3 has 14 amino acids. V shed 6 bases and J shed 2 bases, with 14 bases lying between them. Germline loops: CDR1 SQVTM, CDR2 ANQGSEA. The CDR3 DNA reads TGCAGCGTCCCCCCAGTAGCCACCTACAATGAGCAGTTCTTC. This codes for CSVPPVATYNEQFF.

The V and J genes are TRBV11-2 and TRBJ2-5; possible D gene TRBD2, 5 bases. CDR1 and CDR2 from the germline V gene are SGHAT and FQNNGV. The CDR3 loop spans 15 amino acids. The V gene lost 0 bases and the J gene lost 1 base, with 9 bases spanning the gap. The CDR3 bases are TGTGCCAGCAGCTTAGATGGGCTAGCCCAAGAGACCCAGTACTTC. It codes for CASSLDGLAQETQYF. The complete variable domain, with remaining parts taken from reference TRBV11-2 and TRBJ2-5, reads EAGVAQSPRYKIIEKRQSVAFWCNPISGHATLYWYQQILGQGPKLLIQFQNNGVVDDSQLPKDRFSAERLKGVDSTLKIQPAKLEDSAVYLCASSLDGLAQETQYFGPGTRLLVL.

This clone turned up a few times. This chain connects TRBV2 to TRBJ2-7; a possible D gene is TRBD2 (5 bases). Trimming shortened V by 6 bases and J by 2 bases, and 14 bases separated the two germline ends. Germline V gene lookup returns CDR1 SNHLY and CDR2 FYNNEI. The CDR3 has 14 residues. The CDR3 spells CASSGQIGAYEQYF. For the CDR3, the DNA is TGTGCCAGCAGCGGGCAAATCGGGGCCTACGAGCAGTACTTC. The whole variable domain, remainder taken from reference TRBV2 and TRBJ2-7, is EPEVTQTPSHQVTQMGQEVILRCVPISNHLYFYWYRQILGQKVEFLVSFYNNEISEKSEIFDDQFSVERPDGSNFTLKIRSTKLEDSAMYFCASSGQIGAYEQYFGPGTRLTVT.

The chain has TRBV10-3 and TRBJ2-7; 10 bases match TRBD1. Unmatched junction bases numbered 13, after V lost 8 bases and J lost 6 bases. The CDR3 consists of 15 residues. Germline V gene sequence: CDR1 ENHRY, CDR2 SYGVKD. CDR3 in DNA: TGTGCCATCTCTGGGACAGGGGCCTTACAGGTCGAGCAGTACTTC. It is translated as CAISGTGALQVEQYF.

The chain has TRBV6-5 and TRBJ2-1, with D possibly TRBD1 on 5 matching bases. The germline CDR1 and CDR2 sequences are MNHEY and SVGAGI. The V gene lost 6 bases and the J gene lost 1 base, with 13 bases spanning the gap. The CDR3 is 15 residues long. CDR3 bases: TGTGCCAGCAGCCAACAGGAACCGTCCTACAATGAGCAGTTCTTC. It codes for CASSQQEPSYNEQFF.